The T cell receptor beta chain under discussion was sequenced for a study of T-cell reconstitution after alpha-beta-depleted transplantation in children. The TCRbeta library was prepared with unique molecular identifiers. TCRdb fed the PCR reads into MiXCR, producing one record per CDR3 protein. Here the sample spans some 590,000 distinct CDR3 sequences, about 10% being singletons. The CDR3 contains 17 residues. Germline V CDR1 and CDR2: ENHRY, SYGVKD. Between the trimmed V and J ends, which lost 2 bases and 5 bases, there was a span of 21 bases. This clonotype was observed a few times. This TCR came from a human donor who donated a stem cell graft to a child with acute myeloid leukemia. Material: PBMCs from the stem cell graft donor, obtained from the stem cell graft. The V and J genes are TRBV10-3 and TRBJ2-5; maybe TRBD2 (6 bases). The CDR3 coding sequence is TGTGCCATCAGTGAGCCCCGCGGAGGGATGGCGATGGAGACCCAGTACTTC. Its protein product is CAISEPRGGMAMETQYF.